One TCR beta chain is described in this entry. V was pared by 7 bases and J by 7 bases, with 20 bases between. Germline V gene data show CDR1 as MGHRA and CDR2 as YSYEKL. The CDR3 has 15 residues. Terminally differentiated effector memory CD45RA+ cells were excluded from the naive CD8 cells, which were CD45RO-negative and positively selected for CCR7. Those who donated were healthy HIV-negative adults, with no recent acute infections or vaccinations reported. This sample is drawn from a study of shared clonotypes between healthy human individuals. Here immunoSEQ multiplex PCR was the method, and the copy in TCRdb shows in-frame clones only, minus some. The table lists millions of clones, approximately 94% of them singletons.

The receptor comes from a man between 18 and 35 years old in good health. Some clones in this sample may be carry-over from other donors' samples. This rearrangement joins TRBV4-1 to TRBJ2-1, with D maybe TRBD2 (6 bases). What was sequenced was naive CD8+ T cells from PBMCs. Here the CDR3 reads CASNVGDSPLNEQFF. The CDR3 nucleotides read TGCGCCAGCAACGTCGGGGACTCTCCTTTGAATGAGCAGTTCTTC.